Included here is one T cell receptor beta chain sequence, with context. What it binds is not known. These data originate in a study of a mutant IDH1 vaccine in newly diagnosed glioma. Looking at the study overall: The sex distribution of treated patients was about 62% male and 37.5% female, with a mean age of around 43 years. Antecedent treatment encompassed radiotherapy, temozolomide, or their combination; the majority received both.

As for time point: week 5, during vaccination. Vaccinated patients received 300 ug of mutant IDH1 20-mer peptide per dose, with topical imiquimod. Donor tumors were new WHO grade 3 or 4 IDH1-mutant, ATRX-lost astrocytomas. Sequencing was performed with immunoSEQ multiplex PCR; in TCRdb, only in-frame clones are kept and a portion is missing. Of approximately 57,000 clones detected, roughly 82% appear once; the ten largest clones hold approximately 2.8%. The CDR3 covers 13 residues. Germline CDR1 and CDR2: ENHRY and SYGVKD. V lost 5 bases and J 4 bases, leaving 11 bases between the germline ends. Study-wide results and limits: Pseudoprogression appeared unlinked to shifts in leading peripheral T cell clonotypes.

This sequence originates from a woman under 30 with glioma. Some clones in this sample may be carry-over from other donors' samples. Sequencing used PBMCs, obtained from a glioma patient whose treatment included an IDH1 peptide vaccine. V usage is TRBV10-3 and J usage is TRBJ1-1; D is unresolved. The CDR3: CAISKTGITEAFF. As DNA, the CDR3 is TGTGCCATCAGTAAAACGGGTATCACTGAAGCTTTCTTT.